These T cell receptor beta chains were read from a single sample in a study of human T cells and chemical hapten exposure. TCRdb recomputed calls from the RACE reads with MiXCR, one row per CDR3 protein. This table has about 380,000 distinct CDR3 sequences, about 4.4% appearing once. The input for sequencing was whole blood, taken in connection with sensitization to the hapten diphenylcyclopropenone (DPC). The receptors come from a woman aged 50 to 60 with alopecia areata. Some clones in this sample may be carry-over from other donors' samples. Both conserved end residues are part of each CDR3. The order of the fields is D gene, V gene, J gene, clone size, CDR3 DNA, CDR3 protein. A D gene is named only where the DNA matches it firmly. Part of the rows lack a size; the others show once, few, many or a class for expanded clones.

>-|TRBV6-6|TRBJ1-2|many
TGTGCCAGCAGTGGCGGACAAATATTCTATGGCTACACCTTC
CASSGGQIFYGYTF
>-|TRBV9|TRBJ2-6|many
TGTGCCAGCAGCCTGACAGTTGCCGTCTCTGGGGCCAACGTCCTGACTTTC
CASSLTVAVSGANVLTF
>TRBD2|TRBV7-9|TRBJ2-1|many
TGTGCCAGCAGCTTAGAGAAACTAGCGGGAGCCTACAATGAGCAGTTCTTC
CASSLEKLAGAYNEQFF
>-|TRBV14|TRBJ1-6|many
TGTGCCAGCAGCCCCTGGACGGGACATGGTTCACCCCTCCACTTT
CASSPWTGHGSPLHF
>-|TRBV25-1|TRBJ1-1|-
TGTGCCAGCAGTGAATCGATGGGCCGAGAAGCTTTCTTT
CASSESMGREAFF
>TRBD2|TRBV5-1|TRBJ2-1|many
TGCGCCAGCAGGAGCGGGGGCCTCTACAATGAGCAGTTCTTC
CASRSGGLYNEQFF
>TRBD2|TRBV6-5|TRBJ2-3|few
TGTGCCAGCAGTTATGGGGGGGGAAGCACAGATACGCAGTATTTT
CASSYGGGSTDTQYF
>TRBD2|TRBV9|TRBJ2-3|many
TGTGCCAGCACCAGACTAGCGGAGACAGATACGCAGTATTTT
CASTRLAETDTQYF
>TRBD1|TRBV7-8|TRBJ1-5|many
TGTGCCAGCAGCCTAACAGGGGTGACTCAGCCCCAGCATTTT
CASSLTGVTQPQHF
>-|TRBV3-1|TRBJ2-7|many
TGTGCCAGCAGCCAAGATATGGTCGGGAGTAAGAAAGAGCAGTACTTC
CASSQDMVGSKKEQYF
>-|TRBV12-3/TRBV12-4|TRBJ1-5|many
TGTGCCAGCAGTTTAGAAACGGGGGGAACTAGCAATCAGCCCCAGCATTTT
CASSLETGGTSNQPQHF
>-|TRBV9|TRBJ2-3|-
TGTGCCAGCAGCGTAGCTTCGAGGGCAGATACGCAGTATTTT
CASSVASRADTQYF
>TRBD1|TRBV12-3/TRBV12-4|TRBJ1-1|few
TGTGCCAGCAGCGCAGGGGGGCCCACTGAAGCTTTCTTT
CASSAGGPTEAFF
>-|TRBV29-1|TRBJ1-2|many
TGCAGCGTTGTGGACGGAGGCTACACCTTC
CSVVDGGYTF